This T cell receptor beta chain was found in a study of beta chain features in type 1 diabetes. Study results and caveats: Moderate but significant shortening of TCRB CDR3s was recorded in all four CD4+ subsets from Type 1 diabetes patients. Insertion counts at VDJ junctions were lower in type 1 diabetes patients, who also showed more deletions there.

This clone was picked up a small number of times. The antigen is not known. Since all of the isolated RNA was reverse transcribed, expressed TCRB transcripts were what got sequenced. Libraries were prepared by immunoSEQ multiplex PCR; TCRdb keeps only in-frame clonotypes and omits some of them. The sample includes under 550,000 clones, 10% to 12% of them seen just once. Per donor, one heparinised blood draw averaged roughly 110 mL. CD4+ naive, central memory, regulatory and stem cell-like memory subsets were isolated by sorting on CD45RO/CCR7/CD25/CD127/CD95/CD27. The CDR3 extends over 16 amino acids. Trimming removed 8 bases from V and 0 bases from J, with 14 bases in between. Germline V CDR1 and CDR2: LNHNV, YYDKDF (reference sequence).

The chain joins TRBV15 to TRBJ2-6, with unresolved D. Sequenced sample: naive CD4+ T cells from blood. This TCR came from a woman aged 18-35 years in good health. DNA for the CDR3: TGTGCCACCGCGTGGGGTACTTCCTCTGGGGCCAACGTCCTGACTTTC. Translated, it gives CATAWGTSSGANVLTF.